This entry lists 29 T cell receptor beta chains sequenced from one sample in a study of shared clonotypes between healthy human individuals. Assay: immunoSEQ multiplex PCR; the TCRdb copy retains only in-frame clones and omits some. The sample lists around 1.1 million clones, roughly 80% occurring once. Material for sequencing was memory CD4+ T cells from PBMCs. As for subset: CD45RA-negative fraction. The receptor source for this set is a man between 18 and 35 years old in good health. Some clones in this sample may be carry-over from other donors' samples.

This clone has more than one count but fewer than ten. This chain connects TRBV7-2 to TRBJ2-2, with TRBD1 matching over 8 bases. Looked up from germline, CDR1 is SGHTA and CDR2 is FQGNSA. V gave up 4 bases and J gave up 6 bases; unmatched junction bases: 4. This CDR3 spans 14 amino acids. Here the CDR3 DNA reads TGTGCCAGCAGCTCATCAGGGGGCCCCGGGGAGCTGTTTTTT. This gives the protein CASSSSGGPGELFF.

The J gene is TRBJ1-2, the V gene TRBV28, with D possibly being TRBD1 (5 bases). V lost 6 bases, J lost 2 bases, and 13 bases lay in between. The V gene's germline CDR1 is MDHEN and CDR2 SYDVKM. The CDR3 loop spans 14 amino acids. CDR3 amino acids: CASRPPRQNYGYTF. CDR3 nucleotide sequence: TGTGCCAGCAGGCCCCCGAGACAGAACTATGGCTACACCTTC.

The gene calls are TRBV4-1 and TRBJ1-1, with 11 positions matching TRBD1. This CDR3 has 15 residues. Germline CDR1 reads MGHRA; CDR2 reads YSYEKL. J was trimmed by 6 bases and V by 2 bases; bases with no gene match: 5. The DNA of the CDR3 is TGCGCCAGCAGCCAACGGGACAGGGGGAATGCTGAAGCTTTCTTT. Its translation: CASSQRDRGNAEAFF.

The chain has TRBV19 and TRBJ1-1; 9 nucleotides align to TRBD1. The CDR3 has 14 residues. V shed 6 bases and J 0 bases; nucleotides not matched to a gene: 2. CDR1 and CDR2 (germline): LNHDA, SQIVND (reference sequence). DNA of the CDR3: TGTGCCAGTAGCAGGACAGGGGTGAACACTGAAGCTTTCTTT. It yields the protein CASSRTGVNTEAFF. The full variable domain, rest sourced from reference TRBV19 and TRBJ1-1, is DGGITQSPKYLFRKEGQNVTLSCEQNLNHDAMYWYRQDPGQGLRLIYYSQIVNDFQKGDIAEGYSVSREKKESFPLTVTSAQKNPTAFYLCASSRTGVNTEAFFGQGTRLTVV.

The chain has TRBV27 and TRBJ1-4; a weak D match, TRBD1 (5 bases). The CDR3 extends over 13 amino acids. V lost 4 bases, J lost 7 bases, and 10 bases lay in between. Germline loops: CDR1 MNHEY, CDR2 SMNVEV (reference sequence). CDR3 region: CASSSREAEKLFF. The CDR3, as DNA: TGTGCCAGCAGTTCCAGGGAGGCTGAAAAACTGTTTTTT. The full variable domain, with the rest looked up from reference TRBV27 and TRBJ1-4, is EAQVTQNPRYLITVTGKKLTVTCSQNMNHEYMSWYRQDPGLGLRQIYYSMNVEVTDKGDVPEGYKVSRKEKRNFPLILESPSPNQTSLYFCASSSREAEKLFFGSGTQLSVL.

V usage is TRBV12-1 and J usage is TRBJ1-1; the D call in the table, TRBD1, was not verified against the DNA. TRBV12-1 is assigned pseudogene status. This CDR3 has 13 residues. The CDR3 nucleotides read TGTGCCAGCAGCTCCACAGTTTACACTGAAGCTTTCTTT. This encodes CASSSTVYTEAFF.

The chain is built from TRBV7-2 and TRBJ1-5, with unresolved D. CDR1 is SGHTA, CDR2 FQGNSA, per germline. The V end was cut by 1 base, the J end by 6 bases, with 10 bases between. This CDR3 is 14 amino acids long. This chain's CDR3 is CASSLGGLSQPQHF. CDR3 in DNA: TGTGCCAGCAGCTTAGGAGGGCTTAGTCAGCCCCAGCATTTT.

This clone was observed many times. The V and J genes are TRBV9 and TRBJ1-1, with D maybe TRBD1 (5 bases). This CDR3 region has 16 residues. Per germline, CDR1 SGDLS and CDR2 YYNGEE. The V end was cut by 3 bases, the J end by 9 bases, with 24 bases between. Written as DNA, the CDR3 is TGTGCCAGCAGCGCCCTCCAGGCAGGGACGCCCAAAAAAGCTTTCTTT. Its translation is CASSALQAGTPKKAFF.

The chain joins TRBV11-2 to TRBJ2-1; D ambiguous. Trimming pared 6 bases from V and 3 bases from J, leaving 12 bases between. Germline V gives CDR1 SGHAT, CDR2 FQNNGV. The CDR3 extends over 14 amino acids. The CDR3 DNA reads as TGTGCCAGCAGGGATGTTGGATTCTACAATGAGCAGTTCTTC. It encodes CASRDVGFYNEQFF.

The chain joins TRBV4-1 to TRBJ2-5, with D unclear. The germline V and J ends were trimmed by 0 bases and 4 bases, with 12 bases remaining between them. The germline V gene has CDR1 MGHRA and CDR2 YSYEKL. This CDR3 is built from 15 residues. The DNA for the CDR3 is TGCGCCAGCAGCCAAGACGCGTCCCCGGGAGAGACCCAGTACTTC. Protein sequence: CASSQDASPGETQYF.

The sample holds one count of this clone. The V call is TRBV20-1, the J call TRBJ2-7; D remains unclear. The CDR3 is made up of 11 amino acids. Trimming pared 4 bases from V and 5 bases from J, leaving 9 bases between. Germline assignment: CDR1 DFQATT and CDR2 SNEGSKA (reference sequence). The CDR3 DNA is TGCAGTGCTACCCTTTCAAACGAGCAGTACTTC. This translates into CSATLSNEQYF.

This chain uses TRBV5-1 with TRBJ2-7, with TRBD2 matching over 16 bases. V shed 4 bases, J shed 7 bases, and the junction held 8 bases outside the gene matches. Germline V gene lookup returns CDR1 SGHRS and CDR2 YFSETQ. The CDR3 is 16 amino acids. CDR3 DNA: TGCGCCAGCAGCGGGGGGACTAGCGGGAGGGCCGGGGAGCAGTACTTC. Translated: CASSGGTSGRAGEQYF.

The chain uses TRBV15 and TRBJ1-5; 10 bases map to TRBD1. The V gene end was trimmed by 5 bases and the J gene end by 2 bases; junction bases not matched to a gene: 3. Per germline, CDR1 LNHNV and CDR2 YYDKDF (reference sequence). The CDR3 runs to 15 residues. The CDR3 DNA follows: TGTGCCACCAGCGGTGGGACAGGGGGCAATCAGCCCCAGCATTTT. Residues: CATSGGTGGNQPQHF.

This sequence joins TRBV7-2 and TRBJ2-1, with D possibly being TRBD2 (5 bases). Trimming stripped 10 bases from V and 0 bases from J, with 16 bases between. Germline V gene data show CDR1 as SGHTA and CDR2 as FQGNSA. CDR3 length: 15 amino acids. The CDR3 loop reads CATVGVSSSYNEQFF. Here the CDR3 DNA reads TGTGCCACCGTCGGGGTCTCGAGCTCCTACAATGAGCAGTTCTTC.

The J gene is TRBJ2-2, the V gene TRBV7-9, with D possibly matching TRBD1 (5 bases). Between the trimmed V and J ends, which lost 2 bases and 5 bases, there was a span of 9 bases. The length of the CDR3 is 14 residues. Germline CDR1 SEHNR, CDR2 FQNEAQ (reference sequence). The DNA for the CDR3 is TGTGCCAGCAGCTTATTACAGGCGACCGGGGAGCTGTTTTTT. It is translated as CASSLLQATGELFF.

This clone was observed a single time. The CDR3 here is CASKGGDGWVGELFF. The CDR3 DNA sequence: TGTGCCAGCAAAGGGGGAGATGGCTGGGTCGGGGAGCTGTTTTTT. The rearrangement joins TRBV5-8 to TRBJ2-2, with D possibly TRBD1 on 6 matching bases. The germline CDR1 and CDR2 sequences are SGHTS and YDEGEE. The CDR3 runs 15 residues. V was trimmed by 6 bases and J by 7 bases, leaving 19 bases between them.

The J gene is TRBJ2-2, the V gene TRBV19, with a possible D match to TRBD2 (5 bases). Trimming cost V 3 bases and J 7 bases, with 12 bases left between them. This CDR3 is 14 amino acids long. Germline CDR1 reads LNHDA; CDR2 reads SQIVND (reference sequence). The CDR3 DNA reads as TGTGCCAGTAGTATGCCTGGCGAGGGCGGGGAGCTGTTTTTT. Amino acids: CASSMPGEGGELFF.

About this clone: The same CDR3 arises from other DNA sequences in this sample as well. The CDR3 DNA reads as TGCGCCAGCAGCCAGGAGGAGACCCAGTACTTC. This translates into CASSQEETQYF. The chain has TRBV4-1 and TRBJ2-5; D is uncertain. Germline CDR1 reads MGHRA; CDR2 reads YSYEKL. Between the trimmed V and J ends, which lost 3 bases and 5 bases, there was a span of 4 bases. CDR3 length: 11 amino acids.

The V and J genes are TRBV2 and TRBJ1-1; D not resolved. The CDR3 runs 14 residues. Trimming removed 5 bases from V and 1 base from J, with 11 bases in between. Germline CDR1 and CDR2: SNHLY and FYNNEI. The CDR3 sequence: CASSWTRGNTEAFF. CDR3 nucleotide sequence: TGTGCCAGCAGTTGGACGCGGGGGAACACTGAAGCTTTCTTT.

This clone was recorded only once. The chain recombines TRBV18 with TRBJ1-2, with TRBD1 identical over 12 bases. This CDR3 spans 18 amino acids. CDR1 is KGHSH, CDR2 LQKENI, per germline. V shed 0 bases and J 5 bases; nucleotides not matched to a gene: 10. The CDR3 here is CASSPPAQGTGGGYGYTF. CDR3 DNA sequence: TGTGCCAGCTCACCACCGGCCCAAGGGACAGGGGGCGGTTATGGCTACACCTTC.

As regards this clone: One base separates it from a far larger clone, so it is likely a read error. Other DNA variants within this sample encode the same CDR3. This sequence joins TRBV29-1 and TRBJ2-7, with D perhaps TRBD2 (6 bases). CDR1 and CDR2 from the germline V gene are SQVTM and ANQGSEA. Trimming cost V 7 bases and J 2 bases, with 12 bases left between them. The CDR3 runs 12 residues. The CDR3 loop reads CSARDGTYEQYF. The CDR3 DNA sequence: TGCAGCGCGCGGGACGGTACCTACGAGCAGTACTTC.

This clone was counted between two and nine times. In nucleotides, the CDR3 is TGCAGGGGGGAGGGCGGCACTGAAGCTTTCTTT. Translation: CRGEGGTEAFF. The V call is TRBV20-1, the J call TRBJ1-1; TRBD1 might be the D (5 bases). The germline gives CDR1 DFQATT, CDR2 SNEGSKA (reference sequence). CDR3 length equals 11 residues.

Notes on this clone: Other DNA sequences in this specimen translate into the identical CDR3. The chain couples TRBV18 to TRBJ2-5, with D possibly matching TRBD1 (6 bases). The CDR3 extends over 14 amino acids. In germline, CDR1 is KGHSH, CDR2 LQKENI. Trimming removed 3 bases at V and 1 base at J, with 9 bases between. The CDR3 DNA reads TGTGCCAGCTCACCTGGACAGACCCAAGAGACCCAGTACTTC. Amino acid sequence: CASSPGQTQETQYF. The full variable domain, in which reference TRBV18 and TRBJ2-5 provide the parts outside the CDR3, is NAGVMQNPRHLVRRRGQEARLRCSPMKGHSHVYWYRQLPEEGLKFMVYLQKENIIDESGMPKERFSAEFPKEGPSILRIQQVVRGDSAAYFCASSPGQTQETQYFGPGTRLLVL.

The J gene is TRBJ2-1, the V gene TRBV4-2; TRBD2 agrees at 7 bases. The V segment lost 5 bases and the J segment 4 bases; nucleotides outside the gene matches: 2. This CDR3 comprises 13 residues. Germline CDR1 is LGHNA and CDR2 is YNFKEQ. CDR3 sequence (DNA): TGTGCCAGCAGCTGGGGGGGGTACAATGAGCAGTTCTTC. Translating it yields CASSWGGYNEQFF.

This rearrangement joins TRBV2 to TRBJ2-2; D unresolved. Trimming stripped 7 bases from V and 2 bases from J, with 8 bases between. CDR1 SNHLY and CDR2 FYNNEI come from the germline V gene. This CDR3 contains 13 residues. The CDR3 DNA reads TGTGCCAGCAACTATTTCAACACCGGGGAGCTGTTTTTT. It codes for CASNYFNTGELFF.

The chain employs TRBV28 and TRBJ2-3; 8 nucleotides match TRBD2. The V and J ends lost 6 bases and 6 bases, in that order; junction bases with no gene match: 20. This CDR3 comprises 18 residues. The germline V gene has CDR1 MDHEN and CDR2 SYDVKM. DNA for the CDR3: TGTGCCAGCAGCCAAGCACCGGGGGGGAGGGCCTCTGGGGATACGCAGTATTTT. This sequence encodes CASSQAPGGRASGDTQYF.

This rearrangement joins TRBV7-9 to TRBJ1-3; the D gene is possibly TRBD1 (5 bases). The germline V and J ends were trimmed by 5 bases and 7 bases, with 18 bases remaining between them. This CDR3 comprises 15 residues. Per the germline V gene, CDR1 is SEHNR and CDR2 is FQNEAQ (reference sequence). CDR3 nucleotides: TGTGCCAGCAGCGCCAGGGTCTGGGGAGGCAACACCATATATTTT. Its protein is CASSARVWGGNTIYF.

The chain combines TRBV4-2 with TRBJ2-3; D tentatively fits TRBD1 or TRBD2 (7 bases each). The CDR3 is 16 residues long. Germline V CDR1 and CDR2: LGHNA, YNFKEQ. The ends were cut back, 0 bases at V and 6 bases at J, with 16 bases in the middle. The CDR3 DNA reads TGTGCCAGCAGCCAAGATAGGAGCCAGGGGGGGGATACGCAGTATTTT. Translated, it gives CASSQDRSQGGDTQYF.

Many counts were recorded for this clone. V gene TRBV5-1 combines with J gene TRBJ1-1; tentative D call: TRBD1 (6 bases). Looked up from germline, CDR1 is SGHRS and CDR2 is YFSETQ. Between the trimmed V and J ends, which lost 4 bases and 0 bases, there was a span of 16 bases. The CDR3 runs 16 residues. In DNA, the CDR3 is TGCGCCAGCAGCCCCCTACCACAGGGTGTGAACACTGAAGCTTTCTTT. Protein sequence: CASSPLPQGVNTEAFF.